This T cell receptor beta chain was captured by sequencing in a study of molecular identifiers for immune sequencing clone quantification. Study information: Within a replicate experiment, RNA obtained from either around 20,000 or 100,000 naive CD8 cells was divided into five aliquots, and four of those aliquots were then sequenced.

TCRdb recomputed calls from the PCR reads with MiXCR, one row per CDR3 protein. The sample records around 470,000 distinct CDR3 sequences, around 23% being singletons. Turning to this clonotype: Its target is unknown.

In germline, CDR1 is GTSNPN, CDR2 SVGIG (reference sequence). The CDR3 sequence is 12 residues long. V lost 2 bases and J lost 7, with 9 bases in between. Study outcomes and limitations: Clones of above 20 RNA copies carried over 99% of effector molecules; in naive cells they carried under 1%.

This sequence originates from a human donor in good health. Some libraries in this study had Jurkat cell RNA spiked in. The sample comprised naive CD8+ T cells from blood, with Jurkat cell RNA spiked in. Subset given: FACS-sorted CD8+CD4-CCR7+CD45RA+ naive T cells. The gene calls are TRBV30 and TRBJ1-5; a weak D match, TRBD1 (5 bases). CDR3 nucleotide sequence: TGTGCCTGGAGTCAGGGATCCCAGCCCCAGCATTTT. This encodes CAWSQGSQPQHF.